A selection of T cell receptor beta chains follows, all from one sample in a study of OX40 agonist ivuxolimab in advanced cancers. This table comes from immunoSEQ multiplex PCR, and its TCRdb copy is limited to in-frame clones, with some not included. The sample has tens of thousands of clones, 70% to 80% seen once. The material was CD4+ or CD8+ T cells sorted from blood, obtained in a trial of the OX40 agonist ivuxolimab. The receptors derive from an adult with an advanced solid tumor such as melanoma, head and neck, liver or kidney cancer. CDR3s include the opening cysteine and the closing phenylalanine or tryptophan. Each record gives: J gene, D gene, V gene, clone size, CDR3 protein, CDR3 DNA. D genes are given only for firm matches. Expanded clones get a size class; other rows say once, few or many, or leave the size out.

j_gene: TRBJ1-1; d_gene: NA; v_gene: TRBV4-1; abundance: NA; CDR3aa: CASSQDRGGWTEAFF; CDR3nt: TGCGCCAGCAGCCAAGATAGGGGGGGCTGGACTGAAGCTTTCTTT
j_gene: TRBJ1-1; d_gene: TRBD1; v_gene: TRBV5-1; abundance: once; CDR3aa: CASSGGQGGNTEAFF; CDR3nt: TGCGCCAGCAGCGGCGGACAGGGAGGTAACACTGAAGCTTTCTTT
j_gene: TRBJ2-4; d_gene: NA; v_gene: TRBV11-2; abundance: NA; CDR3aa: CASSRPQGTNIQYF; CDR3nt: TGTGCCAGCAGCCGGCCGCAGGGAACGAACATTCAGTACTTC
j_gene: TRBJ1-2; d_gene: NA; v_gene: TRBV5-5; abundance: NA; CDR3aa: CASSLTPGRYGYTF; CDR3nt: TGTGCCAGCAGCTTGACGCCAGGCCGCTATGGCTACACCTTC
j_gene: TRBJ2-3; d_gene: NA; v_gene: TRBV7-2; abundance: NA; CDR3aa: CASSSEVAPDTQYF; CDR3nt: TGTGCCAGCAGCTCGGAGGTGGCCCCAGATACGCAGTATTTT
j_gene: TRBJ1-2; d_gene: NA; v_gene: TRBV7-9; abundance: NA; CDR3aa: CASTPPWAIYGYTF; CDR3nt: TGTGCCAGCACCCCACCTTGGGCTATATATGGCTACACCTTC
j_gene: TRBJ2-5; d_gene: TRBD1; v_gene: TRBV15; abundance: NA; CDR3aa: CATSMDRAGETQYF; CDR3nt: TGTGCCACCAGCATGGACAGGGCGGGGGAGACCCAGTACTTC
j_gene: TRBJ1-2; d_gene: NA; v_gene: TRBV29-1; abundance: NA; CDR3aa: CSGGASALSDGYTF; CDR3nt: TGCAGCGGGGGGGCATCGGCCCTTTCGGATGGCTACACCTTC
j_gene: TRBJ1-2; d_gene: NA; v_gene: TRBV11-2; abundance: NA; CDR3aa: CASSLDQQEGYTF; CDR3nt: TGTGCCAGCAGCTTAGATCAGCAGGAAGGCTACACCTTC
j_gene: TRBJ2-7; d_gene: TRBD2; v_gene: TRBV7-8; abundance: few; CDR3aa: CASSLTLAGDEQYF; CDR3nt: TGTGCCAGCAGCTTGACCCTCGCGGGGGACGAGCAGTACTTC
j_gene: TRBJ1-4; d_gene: NA; v_gene: TRBV2; abundance: NA; CDR3aa: CASTPLGGTNEKLFF; CDR3nt: TGTGCCAGCACCCCTTTGGGGGGCACTAATGAAAAACTGTTTTTT
j_gene: TRBJ2-1; d_gene: TRBD1; v_gene: TRBV7-9; abundance: NA; CDR3aa: CASSLGQFNEQFF; CDR3nt: TGTGCCAGCAGCCTGGGACAGTTCAATGAGCAGTTCTTC
j_gene: TRBJ1-4; d_gene: NA; v_gene: TRBV4-3; abundance: NA; CDR3aa: CASSHADNYNEKLFF; CDR3nt: TGCGCCAGCAGCCACGCTGACAATTATAATGAAAAACTGTTTTTT
j_gene: TRBJ1-5; d_gene: TRBD1; v_gene: TRBV6-6; abundance: NA; CDR3aa: CASSYSTGAINQPQHF; CDR3nt: TGTGCCAGCAGTTACTCGACAGGGGCTATCAATCAGCCCCAGCATTTT
j_gene: TRBJ2-5; d_gene: NA; v_gene: TRBV5-4; abundance: NA; CDR3aa: CASSLTSIQYF; CDR3nt: TGTGCCAGCAGCTTGACGAGCATCCAGTACTTC
j_gene: TRBJ2-7; d_gene: NA; v_gene: TRBV7-6; abundance: NA; CDR3aa: CASSLEDLGYEQYF; CDR3nt: TGTGCCAGCAGCCTAGAGGACCTCGGCTACGAGCAGTACTTC
j_gene: TRBJ1-1; d_gene: NA; v_gene: TRBV6-5; abundance: NA; CDR3aa: CASSFGDTEAFF; CDR3nt: TGTGCCAGCAGTTTCGGGGACACTGAAGCTTTCTTT
j_gene: TRBJ1-1; d_gene: NA; v_gene: TRBV5-1; abundance: NA; CDR3aa: CASTSSGAEAFF; CDR3nt: TGCGCCAGCACCTCGTCAGGCGCTGAAGCTTTCTTT
j_gene: TRBJ2-3; d_gene: TRBD2; v_gene: TRBV6-1; abundance: NA; CDR3aa: CASSEEEGRGSTDTQYF; CDR3nt: TGTGCCAGCAGTGAAGAGGAGGGGCGGGGGAGCACAGATACGCAGTATTTT
j_gene: TRBJ2-1; d_gene: NA; v_gene: TRBV4-3; abundance: NA; CDR3aa: CASSQDPLTAYNEQFF; CDR3nt: TGCGCCAGCAGCCAAGATCCTCTCACAGCCTACAATGAGCAGTTCTTC
j_gene: TRBJ2-7; d_gene: NA; v_gene: TRBV6-5; abundance: NA; CDR3aa: CASSYGAYRVTYEQYF; CDR3nt: TGTGCCAGCAGTTACGGGGCATACAGGGTTACCTACGAGCAGTACTTC
j_gene: TRBJ2-3; d_gene: TRBD1; v_gene: TRBV27; abundance: NA; CDR3aa: CASSFLRRDRGFTDTQYF; CDR3nt: TGTGCCAGCAGTTTCTTACGCCGGGACAGGGGTTTTACAGATACGCAGTATTTT
j_gene: TRBJ2-7; d_gene: TRBD1; v_gene: TRBV5-4; abundance: few; CDR3aa: CASSRQGDYEQYF; CDR3nt: TGTGCCAGCAGCCGACAGGGAGACTACGAGCAGTACTTC
j_gene: TRBJ2-5; d_gene: NA; v_gene: TRBV30; abundance: NA; CDR3aa: CAWSVVGDETQYF; CDR3nt: TGTGCCTGGAGTGTAGTAGGGGACGAGACCCAGTACTTC
j_gene: TRBJ1-2; d_gene: NA; v_gene: TRBV29-1; abundance: NA; CDR3aa: CSVERPRGVANYGYTF; CDR3nt: TGCAGCGTTGAGCGCCCTCGGGGGGTAGCTAACTATGGCTACACCTTC
j_gene: TRBJ2-3; d_gene: NA; v_gene: TRBV1; abundance: NA; CDR3aa: CTSSLAGTSTDTQYF; CDR3nt: TGCACCAGCAGCCTAGCGGGGACCAGCACAGATACGCAGTATTTT
j_gene: TRBJ2-3; d_gene: NA; v_gene: TRBV6-5; abundance: once; CDR3aa: CASSYGGGSPDTQYF; CDR3nt: TGTGCCAGCAGTTACGGTGGGGGCAGCCCAGATACGCAGTATTTT
j_gene: TRBJ1-2; d_gene: NA; v_gene: TRBV2; abundance: NA; CDR3aa: CASRLQGRSNYGYTF; CDR3nt: TGTGCCAGCAGACTACAGGGTAGGAGCAACTATGGCTACACCTTC
j_gene: TRBJ1-1; d_gene: NA; v_gene: TRBV6-5; abundance: NA; CDR3aa: CASSPGGTEAFF; CDR3nt: TGTGCCAGCAGCCCGGGGGGGACTGAAGCTTTCTTT
j_gene: TRBJ2-7; d_gene: NA; v_gene: TRBV2; abundance: NA; CDR3aa: CASSELGAGGYEQYF; CDR3nt: TGTGCCAGCAGTGAACTAGGGGCAGGGGGGTACGAGCAGTACTTC
j_gene: TRBJ1-4; d_gene: TRBD1; v_gene: TRBV19; abundance: NA; CDR3aa: CASSIFNRGPTNEKLFF; CDR3nt: TGTGCCAGTAGTATCTTCAACAGGGGGCCAACTAATGAAAAACTGTTTTTT
j_gene: TRBJ2-2; d_gene: NA; v_gene: TRBV7-1; abundance: NA; CDR3aa: CASSLVVGELFF; CDR3nt: TGTGCCAGCAGCTTAGTGGTCGGGGAGCTGTTTTTT
j_gene: TRBJ2-2; d_gene: NA; v_gene: TRBV11-3; abundance: NA; CDR3aa: CASSFVLGSGELFF; CDR3nt: TGTGCCAGCAGCTTCGTCTTGGGGTCCGGGGAGCTGTTTTTT
j_gene: TRBJ2-7; d_gene: NA; v_gene: TRBV9; abundance: NA; CDR3aa: CASSPGLYEQYF; CDR3nt: TGTGCCAGCAGCCCGGGACTCTACGAGCAGTACTTC
j_gene: TRBJ1-2; d_gene: TRBD1; v_gene: TRBV5-4; abundance: NA; CDR3aa: CASSSLGQGLYGYTF; CDR3nt: TGTGCCAGCAGCTCCCTCGGACAGGGACTATATGGCTACACCTTC
j_gene: TRBJ1-5; d_gene: NA; v_gene: TRBV6-6; abundance: NA; CDR3aa: CASRYHGGNQPQHF; CDR3nt: TGTGCCAGCAGGTACCATGGGGGGAATCAGCCCCAGCATTTT
j_gene: TRBJ1-2; d_gene: NA; v_gene: TRBV5-4; abundance: NA; CDR3aa: CASSLATWRTYTF; CDR3nt: TGTGCCAGCAGCTTGGCCACTTGGAGGACCTACACCTTC
j_gene: TRBJ2-7; d_gene: TRBD1; v_gene: TRBV27; abundance: NA; CDR3aa: CASSSPQTGYEQYF; CDR3nt: TGTGCCAGCAGTTCGCCCCAGACAGGGTACGAGCAGTACTTC
j_gene: TRBJ2-1; d_gene: NA; v_gene: TRBV9; abundance: NA; CDR3aa: CASSPDSHGQFF; CDR3nt: TGTGCCAGCAGCCCCGACTCGCATGGGCAGTTCTTC
j_gene: TRBJ1-3; d_gene: NA; v_gene: TRBV19; abundance: once; CDR3aa: CASRRTDYSGNTIYF; CDR3nt: TGTGCCAGTAGAAGGACGGACTACTCTGGAAACACCATATATTTT
j_gene: TRBJ1-1; d_gene: TRBD1; v_gene: TRBV12-5; abundance: NA; CDR3aa: CASAPRQGGQFFF; CDR3nt: TGTGCTAGTGCCCCCCGACAGGGCGGGCAGTTTTTCTTT
j_gene: TRBJ2-3; d_gene: NA; v_gene: TRBV7-9; abundance: once; CDR3aa: CASSFERGSTDTQYF; CDR3nt: TGTGCCAGCAGTTTTGAACGGGGGAGTACAGATACGCAGTATTTT
j_gene: TRBJ2-2; d_gene: NA; v_gene: TRBV6-1; abundance: medium-sized; CDR3aa: CASSWTGELFF; CDR3nt: TGTGCCAGCAGCTGGACCGGGGAGCTGTTTTTT
j_gene: TRBJ2-2; d_gene: NA; v_gene: TRBV11-2; abundance: few; CDR3aa: CASSSRWGRDTGELFF; CDR3nt: TGTGCCAGCAGCTCCCGCTGGGGGAGAGACACCGGGGAGCTGTTTTTT
j_gene: TRBJ2-3; d_gene: TRBD1; v_gene: TRBV15; abundance: NA; CDR3aa: CATSRGGQPSTDTQYF; CDR3nt: TGTGCCACCAGCAGAGGGGGACAGCCCTCGACAGATACGCAGTATTTT
j_gene: TRBJ2-1; d_gene: NA; v_gene: TRBV27; abundance: NA; CDR3aa: CASTTSGARDEQFF; CDR3nt: TGTGCCAGCACCACCTCGGGGGCAAGGGATGAGCAGTTCTTC
j_gene: TRBJ2-3; d_gene: NA; v_gene: TRBV19; abundance: NA; CDR3aa: CASRSQGFADTQYF; CDR3nt: TGTGCCAGTAGGAGTCAGGGCTTTGCAGATACGCAGTATTTT
j_gene: TRBJ2-1; d_gene: TRBD1; v_gene: TRBV13; abundance: NA; CDR3aa: CASSFTGVGEQFF; CDR3nt: TGTGCCAGCAGCTTTACAGGGGTTGGGGAGCAGTTCTTC